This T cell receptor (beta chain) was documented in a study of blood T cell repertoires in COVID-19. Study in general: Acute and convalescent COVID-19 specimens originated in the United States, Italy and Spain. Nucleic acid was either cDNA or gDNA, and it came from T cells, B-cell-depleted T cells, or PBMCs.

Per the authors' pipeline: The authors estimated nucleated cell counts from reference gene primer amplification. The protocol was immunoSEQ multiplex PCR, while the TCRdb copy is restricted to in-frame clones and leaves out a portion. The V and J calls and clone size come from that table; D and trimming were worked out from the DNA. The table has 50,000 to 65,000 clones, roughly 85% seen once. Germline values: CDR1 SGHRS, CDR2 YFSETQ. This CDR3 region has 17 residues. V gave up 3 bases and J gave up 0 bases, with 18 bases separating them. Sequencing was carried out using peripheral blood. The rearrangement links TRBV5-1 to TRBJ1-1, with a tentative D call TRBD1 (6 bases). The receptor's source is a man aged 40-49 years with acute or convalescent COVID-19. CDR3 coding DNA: TGCGCCAGCAGCTCGACAGGTGGGTCTATCATGAACACTGAAGCTTTCTTT. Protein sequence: CASSSTGGSIMNTEAFF.